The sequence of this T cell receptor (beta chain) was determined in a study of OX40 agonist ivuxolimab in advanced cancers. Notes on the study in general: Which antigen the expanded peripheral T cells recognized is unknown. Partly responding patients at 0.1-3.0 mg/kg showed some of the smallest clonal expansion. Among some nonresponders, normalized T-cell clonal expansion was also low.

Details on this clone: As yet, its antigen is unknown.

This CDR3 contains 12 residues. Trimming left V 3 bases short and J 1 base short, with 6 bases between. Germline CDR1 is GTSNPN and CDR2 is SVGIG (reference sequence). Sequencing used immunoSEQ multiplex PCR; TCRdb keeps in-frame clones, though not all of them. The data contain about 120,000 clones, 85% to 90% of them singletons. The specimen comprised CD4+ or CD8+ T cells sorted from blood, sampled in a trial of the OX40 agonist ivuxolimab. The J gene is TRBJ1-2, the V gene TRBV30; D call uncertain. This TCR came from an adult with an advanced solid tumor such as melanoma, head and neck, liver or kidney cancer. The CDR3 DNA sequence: TGTGCCTGGAGCCCCCGTAACTATGGCTACACCTTC. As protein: CAWSPRNYGYTF.